The rows below give T cell receptor beta chains drawn from one sample of a study of cytomegalovirus exposure and HLA in healthy donors. Clones were sequenced by immunoSEQ multiplex PCR, and TCRdb holds only the in-frame ones, with some missing. The sample includes 130,000 to 150,000 clones, roughly 77% of them seen just once. The sequencing sample was made of PBMCs. These receptors all stem from a man aged 30-40 years in good health and CMV-seronegative. Each CDR3 is given with its conserved first and last residue. A D gene is named only where the DNA matches it firmly. Size values are once, few and many counts, or a class for expanded clones, and some rows have none.

TRBJ2-1 TRBV10-2 . TRBD1 TGCGCCAGTAGGACGGACAGGGGAACATACAATGAGCAGTTCTTC CASRTDRGTYNEQFF
TRBJ2-7 TRBV9 . TRBD2 TGTGCCAGCAACCGTGGGGGGGGCGAGCAGTACTTC CASNRGGGEQYF
TRBJ2-1 TRBV6-5 few . TGTGCCAGCAGTGCCAGGTGGGCGTGGAACAATGAGCAGTTCTTC CASSARWAWNNEQFF
TRBJ2-1 TRBV30 . . TGTGCCTGGGGGTTCAGCGGCTACAATGAGCAGTTCTTC CAWGFSGYNEQFF
TRBJ1-1 TRBV28 . . TGTGCCAGCAGCCCGTGGGGCAGGGCAGCCACCAACACTGAAGCTTTCTTT CASSPWGRAATNTEAFF
TRBJ1-2 TRBV30 . . TGTGCCTGGAGTGTACAGGTTGAAGGCTACCCCTTC CAWSVQVEGYPF
TRBJ2-2 TRBV28 few TRBD1 TGTGCCAGCAGTGGACAGGGTAGGACCGGGGAGCTGTTTTTT CASSGQGRTGELFF
TRBJ1-4 TRBV5-6 . TRBD1 TGTGCCAGCAGCGGGAGCGACAGGGGGAATGAAAAACTGTTTTTT CASSGSDRGNEKLFF
TRBJ2-7 TRBV11-2 once . TGTGCCAGCAGCTTAGTAGGAGCCAGCTCCTACGAGCAGTACTTC CASSLVGASSYEQYF
TRBJ2-7 TRBV28 . TRBD2 TGTGCCAGCAGTTTATACGGCGGGAGAAGTAACGAGCAGTACTTC CASSLYGGRSNEQYF
TRBJ2-7 TRBV6-1 few TRBD2 TGTGCCAGCAGCGGGGCTAGCGGCCAACTAAAGGAGCAGTACTTC CASSGASGQLKEQYF
TRBJ1-5 TRBV28 . . TGTGCCAGCAGTTTACGGGGATGGGGCAATCAGCCCCAGCATTTT CASSLRGWGNQPQHF
TRBJ2-7 TRBV5-1 . TRBD1 TGCGCCAGCAGCTTATGGGACAGGGGTCTCTACGAGCAGTACTTC CASSLWDRGLYEQYF
TRBJ2-7 TRBV6-1 . . TGTGCCAGCAGTGAAGCGAGGAGACTATCAGCCTACGAGCAGTACTTC CASSEARRLSAYEQYF
TRBJ1-5 TRBV28 . . TGTGCCAGCAGTTTGGTTCCGACTTGGAATCAGCCCCAGCATTTT CASSLVPTWNQPQHF
TRBJ2-3 TRBV2 . . TGTGCCAGCAGTGAAGCGCTTCGGCAGGGGAGAGATACGCAGTATTTT CASSEALRQGRDTQYF
TRBJ1-1 TRBV2 few TRBD1 TGTGCCAGCAGACCGGGACAGGGGGCGATTTACACTGAAGCTTTCTTT CASRPGQGAIYTEAFF
TRBJ1-1 TRBV5-1 . . TGCGCCAGCAGCTTGGTTCACAGCGGGACTGAAGCTTTCTTT CASSLVHSGTEAFF
TRBJ2-5 TRBV28 . TRBD2 TGTGCCAGCAGTTCTAGACTAGCGGGAGGAGAGACCCAGTACTTC CASSSRLAGGETQYF
TRBJ2-3 TRBV6-4 . TRBD1 TGTGCCAGCAGTGCCGGGACAGGGGCTGGCACAGATACGCAGTATTTT CASSAGTGAGTDTQYF
TRBJ1-4 TRBV28 . . TGTGCCAGCAGTCCAGGCTCAACTAATGAAAAACTGTTTTTT CASSPGSTNEKLFF
TRBJ2-3 TRBV5-1 . TRBD2 TGCGCCAGCAGGACACTCCCGGGACTAGCAGGCACAGATACGCAGTATTTT CASRTLPGLAGTDTQYF
TRBJ1-3 TRBV28 . TRBD1 TGTGCCAGCAGTCCGACCGGACAGGGAATGGTCACCATATATTTT CASSPTGQGMVTIYF
TRBJ2-1 TRBV5-4 few . TGTGCCAGCAGCCGGGACTCTGATGAGCAGTTCTTC CASSRDSDEQFF
TRBJ2-1 TRBV5-1 few . TGCGCCAGCAGCCCCACCACAGTCGGAAATGAGCAGTTCTTC CASSPTTVGNEQFF
TRBJ1-2 TRBV28 . TRBD1 TGTGCCAGCAGTCCCTCCACCGGGACAGGGGGCTGGGGCTACACCTTC CASSPSTGTGGWGYTF
TRBJ2-7 TRBV4-1 once TRBD2 TGCGCCAGCAGCCAAGATAGAAGCGGGATGGCCACCTACGAGCAGTACTTC CASSQDRSGMATYEQYF
TRBJ2-3 TRBV28 . TRBD2 TGTGCCAGCAGTTTTTTCGCTAGCGGGAGCACAGATACGCAGTATTTT CASSFFASGSTDTQYF
TRBJ1-5 TRBV4-1 . . TGCGCCAGCAGCCAGGGGACTTTGAGCAATCAGCCCCAGCATTTT CASSQGTLSNQPQHF
TRBJ2-1 TRBV5-3 once . TGTGCCAGAAGCTTGACTAGGGGGTATGAGCAGTTCTTC CARSLTRGYEQFF
TRBJ2-7 TRBV6-5 . . TGTGCCAGCAGTTACGGTGGAGGCGGGCCCTCCTACGAGCAGTACTTC CASSYGGGGPSYEQYF
TRBJ1-1 TRBV11-2 . . TGTGCCAGCAGCTTAAGTCCTGAGGCTTTCTTT CASSLSPEAFF
TRBJ1-1 TRBV5-1 . TRBD1 TGCGCCAGCAGCCCGACAGGGGTCGGGACTGAAGCTTTCTTT CASSPTGVGTEAFF
TRBJ1-2 TRBV28 . TRBD1 TGTGCCAGCACCCATTCACTTGGGCAGGGGGCGCTTGGCTACACCTTC CASTHSLGQGALGYTF
TRBJ2-7 TRBV15 . . TGTGCCACCAGCAGAGATCTCTTTGACTCCGAGCAGTACTTC CATSRDLFDSEQYF
TRBJ2-2 TRBV5-8 . TRBD1 TGTGCCAGCAGCTTTTGGGACAGGGTGTACACCGGGGAGCTGTTTTTT CASSFWDRVYTGELFF
TRBJ2-7 TRBV9 . TRBD2 TGTGCCAGCAGCGTAGGTCTAGCGGGCGAGCAGTACTTC CASSVGLAGEQYF
TRBJ1-2 TRBV27 . . TGTGCCAGCAGTTCCCGGGGGGGTACCTATGGCTACACCTTC CASSSRGGTYGYTF
TRBJ2-7 TRBV19 . . TGTGCCAGTAGTTCGGCGGATTCCTACGAGCAGTACTTC CASSSADSYEQYF
TRBJ2-1 TRBV6-6 few . TGTGCCAGCAATCTAAGGGGCTCCTACAATGAGCAGTTCTTC CASNLRGSYNEQFF
TRBJ1-2 TRBV4-1 . TRBD1 TGCGCCAGCAGCCAACCGGGACAGGGGATTTATGGCTACACCTTC CASSQPGQGIYGYTF
TRBJ2-7 TRBV16 . TRBD1 TGTGCCAGCAGCCGGAAACCGGGACAGGGGGACTCCTACGAGCAGTACTTC CASSRKPGQGDSYEQYF
TRBJ2-1 TRBV28 . . TGTGCCAGCAGTTCCAGGGGCACCTCCTACAATGAGCAGTTCTTC CASSSRGTSYNEQFF
TRBJ2-2 TRBV5-1 . . TGCGCCAGCAGCTTGCGGGTTACCACCGGGGAGCTGTTTTTT CASSLRVTTGELFF
TRBJ1-1 TRBV4-2 . . TGTGCCAGCAGCCAAGAAGGTCCCGGGAGCACTGAAGCTTTCTTT CASSQEGPGSTEAFF
TRBJ1-4 TRBV4-1 . . TGCGCCAGCAGCCAACCCCTCGGGAGTGAAAAACTGTTTTTT CASSQPLGSEKLFF
TRBJ1-2 TRBV5-1 . . TGCGCCAGCTCACCTAATGGGGGGGCCCCCTATGGCTACCCCTTC CASSPNGGAPYGYPF
TRBJ2-1 TRBV10-3 . . TGTGCCACCGGGGACTTCGGGCGTGAGCAGTTCTTC CATGDFGREQFF
TRBJ2-5 TRBV5-4 . TRBD1 TGTGCCAGCTGGAGACAGGGGCAAGAGACCCAGTACTTC CASWRQGQETQYF
TRBJ2-7 TRBV7-9 few . TGTTCCAGCAGCGGACCAGGGTACGAGCAGTACTTC CSSSGPGYEQYF
TRBJ1-2 TRBV25-1 few TRBD1 TGTGCCAGCAGTGGAGGGACAGCCTATGGCTACACCTTC CASSGGTAYGYTF
TRBJ1-6 TRBV5-1 . . TGCGCCAGCAGCTTTCTGTCAGGGCTGGCTTCACCCCTCCACTTT CASSFLSGLASPLHF
TRBJ2-2 TRBV27 . TRBD1 TGTGCCAGCAGTCCCGGACAGGGGGCGGCGAACACCGGGGAGCTGTTTTTT CASSPGQGAANTGELFF
TRBJ2-1 TRBV7-9 once . TGTGCCAGCAGCTTAGGTCTCACTTACAATGAGCAGTTCTTC CASSLGLTYNEQFF
TRBJ1-2 TRBV2 . TRBD1 TGTGCCAGCAGGACAGGGGGCTACTATGGCTACACCTTC CASRTGGYYGYTF